A single sample is the source of the 17 T cell receptor beta chains below, sequenced in a study of T-cell reconstitution after alpha-beta-depleted transplantation in children. Molecular barcoding with unique molecular identifiers was used for the TCRbeta library. TCRdb reprocessed the PCR reads with MiXCR, giving one entry per CDR3 protein. The sample yields approximately 240,000 distinct CDR3 sequences, around 8.9% seen once. This material consisted of PBMCs from the stem cell graft donor, taken from the stem cell graft. These receptors all come from a human donor who donated a stem cell graft to a child with SCID.

Many counts were recorded for this clonotype. The chain has TRBV15 and TRBJ2-3; 7 bases fit TRBD2. CDR1 is LNHNV and CDR2 is YYDKDF in the germline V gene (reference sequence). After removal of 0 bases from V and 0 bases from J, the junction contained 3 bases not matched to a gene. CDR3 size: 16 residues. The CDR3 sequence is CATSREPSGSTDTQYF. CDR3 nucleotide sequence: TGTGCCACCAGCAGAGAACCTAGCGGAAGCACAGATACGCAGTATTTT.

This clonotype has at least ten counts. This rearrangement joins TRBV7-6 to TRBJ2-3, with D unclear. The CDR3 runs to 14 residues. Germline CDR1 SGHVS, CDR2 FNYEAQ. Trimming removed 1 base at V and 0 bases at J, with 5 bases between. The CDR3 sequence: CASSLGYSTDTQYF. In DNA, the CDR3 is TGTGCCAGCAGCTTAGGCTACAGCACAGATACGCAGTATTTT.

This clonotype was counted many times. The chain recombines TRBV5-1 with TRBJ1-2, with D possibly matching TRBD1 (5 bases). The germline gives CDR1 SGHRS, CDR2 YFSETQ. CDR3 length: 14 amino acids. V lost 0 bases, J lost 4 bases, and 10 bases lay in between. CDR3 coding DNA: TGCGCCAGCAGCTTGGCCACGACAGCCTATGGCTACACCTTC. Its translation is CASSLATTAYGYTF.

In its sample, this clonotype was seen once. Being one base from a much bigger clone, this may be a read error. This chain links TRBV5-6 with TRBJ1-1, with D unclear. V dropped 7 bases and J dropped 1 base, with 17 bases sitting between them. There are 15 residues in the CDR3. CDR1 and CDR2 from the germline V gene are SGHDT and YYEEEE. The CDR3, as DNA: TGTGCCAGCCCGGCCCCGGGAGCATCGAACACTGAAGCTTTCTTT. It translates to CASPAPGASNTEAFF.

This clonotype was detected only once. The chain is built from TRBV19 and TRBJ2-5; D gene ambiguous. Germline V gene sequence: CDR1 LNHDA, CDR2 SQIVND (reference sequence). This CDR3 region has 14 residues. Trimming took off 4 bases at V and 1 base at J, with 10 bases between the two ends. CDR3 sequence reads: CASSTPGLQETQYF. The CDR3 coding sequence is TGTGCCAGTAGTACCCCAGGCCTCCAAGAGACCCAGTACTTC.

This clonotype was observed many times. The chain employs TRBV7-8 and TRBJ2-3, with TRBD2 matching 7 bases. The CDR3 totals 17 residues. V trimming: 0 bases; J trimming: 1 base; junction bases outside the gene matches: 7. CDR1 and CDR2 (germline): SGHVS, FQNEAQ. The CDR3 spells CASSLAGRGRGTDTQYF. CDR3 sequence (DNA): TGTGCCAGCAGCTTAGCGGGGAGGGGCCGGGGCACAGATACGCAGTATTTT.

This clonotype was counted ten times or more. The gene calls are TRBV20-1 and TRBJ1-6; D not resolved. Germline CDR1 is DFQATT and CDR2 is SNEGSKA (reference sequence). Trimming removed 8 bases from V and 0 bases from J, with 8 bases in between. This CDR3 has 13 residues. CDR3 sequence reads: CSSKSSYNSPLHF. The CDR3 DNA reads as TGCAGTTCGAAAAGCTCCTATAATTCACCCCTCCACTTT.

This clonotype was counted ten times or more. This chain links TRBV7-2 with TRBJ2-3; D is possibly TRBD1 or TRBD2 (5 bases each). Trimming took 5 bases from V and 11 from J, leaving 17 bases between them. There are 13 residues in the CDR3. Germline V gene lookup returns CDR1 SGHTA and CDR2 FQGNSA. The CDR3, as DNA: TGTGCCAGCAGCAGGGGTGGGGACCACAAGCAGTATTTT. It specifies CASSRGGDHKQYF.

This clonotype was counted at least ten times. The CDR3 region is CATSSSFRTGRSGANVLTF. For the CDR3, the DNA is TGTGCCACCAGCAGTTCGTTTCGGACAGGGAGGTCTGGGGCCAACGTCCTGACTTTC. V and J are TRBV15 and TRBJ2-6; TRBD1 agrees at 8 bases. This CDR3 has 19 residues. V lost 3 bases, J lost 1 base, and 11 bases stayed unmatched. Germline V lookup: CDR1 LNHNV, CDR2 YYDKDF (reference sequence).

This clonotype has ten or more counts. The rearrangement links TRBV7-8 to TRBJ2-1; 7 nucleotides agree with TRBD2. The CDR3 totals 15 residues. V was clipped by 1 base and J by 6 bases; unmatched bases: 6. The germline V gene has CDR1 SGHVS and CDR2 FQNEAQ. The CDR3 is CASSLGRTRSNEQFF. The CDR3 DNA is TGTGCCAGCAGCTTAGGCCGGACTAGGTCCAATGAGCAGTTCTTC. The full variable domain, rest sourced from reference TRBV7-8 and TRBJ2-1, is GAGVSQSPRYKVAKRGQDVALRCDPISGHVSLFWYQQALGQGPEFLTYFQNEAQLDKSGLPSDRFFAERPEGSVSTLKIQRTQQEDSAVYLCASSLGRTRSNEQFFGPGTRLTVL.

This clonotype was counted at least ten times. The chain links TRBV7-9 to TRBJ2-7; TRBD2 might be the D (6 bases). V was pared by 8 bases and J by 0 bases, with 14 bases between. The germline CDR1 and CDR2 sequences are SEHNR and FQNEAQ (reference sequence). The CDR3 runs to 14 residues. The DNA of the CDR3 is TGTGCCAGCGGCGGGGACCACCCCTCCTACGAGCAGTACTTC. Translation gives CASGGDHPSYEQYF.

Ten or more counts support this clonotype. The rearrangement joins TRBV2 to TRBJ1-6; D gene unclear. The CDR3 runs to 12 residues. Germline loops: CDR1 SNHLY, CDR2 FYNNEI. Trimming stripped 8 bases from V and 9 bases from J, with 11 bases between. The CDR3, as DNA: TGTGCCAGCTCGCCCGGGAGTTCACCCCTCCACTTT. Translated, it gives CASSPGSSPLHF.

The chain employs TRBV20-1 and TRBJ2-1; 14 bases map to TRBD2. Per the germline V gene, CDR1 is DFQATT and CDR2 is SNEGSKA (reference sequence). This CDR3 comprises 17 residues. Germline trimming cut 5 bases from V and 2 bases from J; bases unmatched to any gene: 8. CDR3: CSALTSGGASAYNEQFF. The CDR3 DNA reads TGCAGTGCTCTGACTAGCGGGGGGGCCTCAGCCTACAATGAGCAGTTCTTC.

This clonotype was observed at least ten times. CDR3 sequence: CSVAPSGVSYEQYF. The CDR3 DNA reads TGCAGCGTTGCCCCTAGCGGGGTGTCCTACGAGCAGTACTTC. The chain uses TRBV29-1 and TRBJ2-7; TRBD2 aligns across 9 bases. The germline CDR1 and CDR2 sequences are SQVTM and ANQGSEA. V gave up 4 bases and J gave up 1 base; unmatched junction bases: 5. The CDR3 is 14 residues long.

As regards this clonotype: One junction end does not reproduce the germline sequence, and a read error may be involved. CDR3 DNA sequence: TGTACCAGCAGACCCGCCCCCATTAGCGAGGATTTAAAAGAGACCCAGTACTTC. It encodes CTSRPAPISEDLKETQYF. The chain uses TRBV3-1 and TRBJ2-5; TRBD2 is a possible D gene (5 bases). Per germline, CDR1 LGHDT and CDR2 YNNKEL (reference sequence). The CDR3 sequence is 18 residues long.

This clonotype was seen repeatedly, ten times or more. The chain links TRBV9 to TRBJ1-3; weak D call: TRBD1 (6 bases). Germline CDR1 reads SGDLS; CDR2 reads YYNGEE. The CDR3 is 16 amino acids. Deletions cut 0 bases from V and 0 bases from J, with 10 bases between. The CDR3 here is CASSVVDSYSGNTIYF. CDR3 nucleotide sequence: TGTGCCAGCAGCGTAGTGGACAGCTACTCTGGAAACACCATATATTTT.

This clonotype was observed at least ten times. The chain is built from TRBV7-9 and TRBJ1-1; perhaps TRBD1 as D (6 bases). Germline V lookup: CDR1 SEHNR, CDR2 FQNEAQ (reference sequence). Trimming took off 4 bases at V and 8 bases at J, with 11 bases between the two ends. The CDR3 runs 12 residues. CDR3 in DNA: TGTGCCAGCAGCTCACAGGGAGCCGAAGCTTTCTTT. Its translation: CASSSQGAEAFF.